The present T cell receptor beta chain was sequenced within a study of graft-versus-host responses after intestinal transplantation. Whole-study context: Isolated intestinal, liver-intestinal, or multivisceral transplants had been given to the recipients. Once they had received anti-thymocyte globulin induction, all recipients took tacrolimus and steroids for about 3 years. Overall study results and limits: Allograft clonal ratios (graft-versus-host to host-versus-graft) were high in patients who had graft-donor T cell macrochimerism. GvH clones detected in recipient marrow included some appearing first in ileum or blood.

This CDR3 comprises 16 residues. Per germline, CDR1 LNHDA and CDR2 SQIVND (reference sequence). V was clipped by 5 bases and J by 0 bases, with 16 bases between them. Clones were sequenced by immunoSEQ multiplex PCR, and TCRdb holds only the in-frame ones, with some missing. The top ten clones hold around 0.37% of a sample with 70,000 or so clones, approximately 84% of them seen once. Note on this clone: Its antigen is not known.

This chain connects TRBV19 to TRBJ1-1; D not resolved. The TCR originated in a human donor who was the organ donor for an intestinal transplant. The input for sequencing was unstimulated CD4+ T cells sorted from spleen or lymph node cells, taken before transplant. The CDR3 sequence is CASSPFTPTLNTEAFF. Written as DNA, the CDR3 is TGTGCCAGTAGTCCCTTCACCCCGACTTTGAACACTGAAGCTTTCTTT.